Given below is one T cell receptor beta chain in context. Here immunoSEQ multiplex PCR was the method, and the copy in TCRdb shows in-frame clones only, minus some. The sample records 66,000 or so clones, roughly 90% being singletons. This specimen comes from a study of OX40 agonist ivuxolimab in advanced cancers. V was pared by 2 bases and J by 6 bases, with 13 bases between. Germline CDR1 is LNHDA and CDR2 is SQIVND (reference sequence). This CDR3 has 15 amino acids. The sequence was collected from an adult with an advanced solid tumor such as melanoma, head and neck, liver or kidney cancer. The chain employs TRBV19 and TRBJ2-2; D is uncertain. The source material was CD4+ or CD8+ T cells sorted from blood, sampled in a trial of the OX40 agonist ivuxolimab. CDR3: CASSINPSWPGELFF. The CDR3 DNA is TGTGCCAGTAGTATAAACCCCTCGTGGCCCGGGGAGCTGTTTTTT.